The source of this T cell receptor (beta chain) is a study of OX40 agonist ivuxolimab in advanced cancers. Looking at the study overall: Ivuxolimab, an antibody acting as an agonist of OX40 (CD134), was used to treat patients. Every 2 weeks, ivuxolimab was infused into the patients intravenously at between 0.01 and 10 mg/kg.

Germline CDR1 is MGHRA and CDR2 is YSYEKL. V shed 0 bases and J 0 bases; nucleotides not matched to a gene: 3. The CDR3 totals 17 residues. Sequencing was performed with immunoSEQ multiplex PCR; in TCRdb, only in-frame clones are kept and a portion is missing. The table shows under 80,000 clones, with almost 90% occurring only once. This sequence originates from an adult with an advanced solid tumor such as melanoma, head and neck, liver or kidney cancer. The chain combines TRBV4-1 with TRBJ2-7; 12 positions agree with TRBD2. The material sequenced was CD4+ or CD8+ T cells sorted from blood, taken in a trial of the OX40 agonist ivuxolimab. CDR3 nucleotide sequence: TGCGCCAGCAGCCAAGAAAGGGGACTAGCGGGCTCCTACGAGCAGTACTTC. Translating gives CASSQERGLAGSYEQYF.